This TCR beta chain was observed in a study of T cell responses to AZD1222 COVID-19 vaccine. Study results and caveats: Spike-specific TCR repertoires showed rising breadth and depth after two AZD1222 doses. Of spike-specific TCRs, nearly half reportedly target regions left unmutated in variants.

Concerning this clone itself: Its matching antigen is unknown.

V trimming: 6 bases; J trimming: 2 bases; junction bases outside the gene matches: 0. CDR3 length equals 12 residues. Germline V gene sequence: CDR1 MNHEY, CDR2 SVGAGI. The data were produced by immunoSEQ multiplex PCR, yet TCRdb's version contains in-frame clones alone and is incomplete. The sample consists of over 110,000 clones, 75% to 90% of them appearing once. Material: peripheral blood, obtained 28 days after the second AZD1222 dose. The V call is TRBV6-5, the J call TRBJ1-2, with 7 positions matching TRBD1. This clonotype was sampled from an adult who received the AZD1222 COVID-19 vaccine. Here the CDR3 DNA reads TGTGCCAGCAGGGGACAGAACTATGGCTACACCTTC. Amino acids: CASRGQNYGYTF.